A selection of T cell receptor beta chains follows, all from one sample in a study of T cell responses to AZD1222 COVID-19 vaccine. Clones were read by immunoSEQ multiplex PCR, and TCRdb kept only the in-frame ones, dropping some. The table lists 150,000 or so clones, approximately 89% of them singletons. Source: peripheral blood, taken on day 0 of MenACWY control vaccination. Receptors originate from an adult in good health. The CDR3 runs from the conserved cysteine through the conserved F or W. D genes are given only for firm matches. Size is omitted from some rows. Given values are once, few, many or a class for expanded clones.

d_gene	v_gene	j_gene	abundance	CDR3aa	CDR3nt
TRBD1	TRBV7-2	TRBJ1-1	NA	CASSSDRGAREAFF	TGTGCCAGCAGCTCGGACAGGGGAGCCCGTGAAGCTTTCTTT
TRBD1	TRBV2	TRBJ2-3	NA	CASSPDRASTDTQYF	TGTGCCAGCAGTCCTGACAGGGCTAGCACAGATACGCAGTATTTT
TRBD1	TRBV13	TRBJ1-6	NA	CASSQGGYNSPLHF	TGTGCCAGCAGCCAGGGGGGGTATAATTCACCCCTCCACTTT
TRBD1	TRBV19	TRBJ2-1	NA	CASSRRGLRYNEQFF	TGTGCCAGTAGTCGCAGGGGGCTGAGGTACAATGAGCAGTTCTTC
NA	TRBV28	TRBJ1-2	NA	CASSSGYGYTF	TGTGCCAGCAGTTCTGGCTATGGCTACACCTTC
TRBD1	TRBV7-7	TRBJ2-1	NA	CASSYGQGALHEQFF	TGTGCTAGCAGTTACGGACAGGGGGCTCTCCATGAGCAGTTCTTC
TRBD1	TRBV7-8	TRBJ1-1	NA	CASSLQGASTEAFF	TGTGCCAGCAGCCTACAGGGGGCGAGTACTGAAGCTTTCTTT
TRBD1	TRBV30	TRBJ2-4	NA	CAWSRVGQPEYF	TGTGCCTGGAGTAGGGTGGGACAGCCGGAGTACTTC
NA	TRBV25-1	TRBJ2-7	NA	CASSEYGSRDSYEQYF	TGTGCCAGCAGTGAATATGGGAGCCGGGATAGCTACGAGCAGTACTTC
NA	TRBV7-8	TRBJ1-2	NA	CASSLRGPGAPNYGYTF	TGTGCCAGCAGCTTACGGGGTCCGGGGGCGCCTAACTATGGCTACACCTTC
NA	TRBV11-2	TRBJ2-1	NA	CASSQTGYEQFF	TGTGCCAGCAGCCAGACAGGTTACGAGCAGTTCTTC
TRBD2	TRBV7-2	TRBJ2-1	NA	CASSFGGGVLREQFF	TGTGCCAGCAGCTTTGGCGGGGGGGTTTTGCGGGAGCAGTTCTTC
NA	TRBV7-7	TRBJ1-3	NA	CASSSGTTGTIYF	TGTGCTAGCAGCTCCGGGACAACTGGCACCATATATTTT
TRBD1	TRBV15	TRBJ2-7	NA	CATTRDRGEQYF	TGTGCCACCACCCGAGACAGGGGCGAGCAGTACTTC
NA	TRBV11-3	TRBJ1-1	NA	CASSLETIHTEAFF	TGTGCCAGCAGCTTAGAGACCATACACACTGAAGCTTTCTTT
NA	TRBV11-2	TRBJ1-1	NA	CASSNLRGLRTEAFF	TGTGCCAGCAGCAACTTACGGGGGTTGAGGACTGAAGCTTTCTTT
TRBD1	TRBV25-1	TRBJ2-7	NA	CAKPDRGDHEQYF	TGTGCCAAACCGGACAGGGGGGACCACGAGCAGTACTTC
TRBD1	TRBV5-4	TRBJ1-2	NA	CASSLEDRVSFF	TGTGCCAGCAGCTTGGAGGACAGGGTCTCCTTTTTC
NA	TRBV7-2	TRBJ1-5	NA	CASSPDRFQPQHF	TGTGCCAGCAGCCCAGACAGGTTTCAGCCCCAGCATTTT
NA	TRBV3-1/TRBV3-2	TRBJ1-3	NA	CASSQAGPGNTIYF	TGTGCCAGCAGCCAAGCAGGTCCTGGAAACACCATATATTTT
NA	TRBV6-6	TRBJ2-5	NA	CASSDTGNQETQYF	TGTGCCAGCAGTGACACAGGCAACCAAGAGACCCAGTACTTC
NA	TRBV11-3	TRBJ2-1	NA	CASSFRPGTPRGEQFF	TGTGCCAGCAGCTTCCGTCCCGGGACCCCCCGTGGGGAGCAGTTCTTC
TRBD1	TRBV6-5	TRBJ1-2	NA	CASSWGDRAYGYTF	TGTGCCAGCAGTTGGGGGGACAGGGCTTATGGCTACACCTTC
TRBD2	TRBV7-8	TRBJ2-1	NA	CASSLVTGTSGRGNEQFF	TGTGCCAGCAGCTTGGTCACCGGGACTAGCGGCCGAGGCAATGAGCAGTTCTTC
NA	TRBV12-3/TRBV12-4	TRBJ2-7	NA	CASSSDGGGEQYF	TGTGCCAGCAGTTCCGACGGGGGTGGAGAGCAGTACTTC
NA	TRBV29-1	TRBJ1-1	NA	CSVTGDTEAFF	TGCAGCGTGACTGGGGACACTGAAGCTTTCTTT
NA	TRBV5-6	TRBJ1-4	NA	CASSLGAGTEKLFF	TGTGCCAGCAGCTTGGGTGCGGGGACTGAAAAACTGTTTTTT
NA	TRBV27	TRBJ2-7	NA	CASSPGSRDEQYF	TGTGCCAGCAGTCCGGGGAGCCGGGACGAGCAGTACTTC
TRBD2	TRBV7-3	TRBJ2-1	NA	CASSLAGGANEQFF	TGTGCCAGCAGCTTAGCGGGGGGAGCCAATGAGCAGTTCTTC
NA	TRBV9	TRBJ2-1	NA	CASSPWDNPNEQFF	TGTGCCAGCAGCCCATGGGACAACCCCAATGAGCAGTTCTTC
NA	TRBV7-2	TRBJ2-3	NA	CASSLAGPIDTQYF	TGTGCCAGCAGCTTAGCGGGACCGATTGATACGCAGTATTTT
NA	TRBV28	TRBJ2-7	NA	CASRPTGSYEQYF	TGTGCCAGCCGTCCGACAGGCTCCTACGAGCAGTACTTC
NA	TRBV5-5	TRBJ1-2	once	CASSFGGDGYTF	TGTGCCAGCAGCTTCGGGGGGGATGGCTACACCTTC
NA	TRBV6-2/TRBV6-3	TRBJ1-5	NA	CASSYLVRGQPQHF	TGTGCCAGCAGTTACCTAGTCAGGGGCCAGCCCCAGCATTTT
TRBD1	TRBV27	TRBJ1-4	NA	CASSFQGQVNEKLFF	TGTGCCAGCAGTTTCCAGGGACAGGTTAATGAAAAACTGTTTTTT
TRBD1	TRBV9	TRBJ1-1	NA	CASSVEGGGTEAFF	TGTGCCAGCAGCGTAGAAGGGGGCGGAACTGAAGCTTTCTTT
NA	TRBV7-2	TRBJ1-2	NA	CAITVGYGYTF	TGTGCCATCACCGTGGGGTATGGCTACACCTTC
NA	TRBV5-8	TRBJ2-7	NA	CASSLGHEQYF	TGTGCCAGCAGCTTAGGGCACGAGCAGTACTTC
NA	TRBV5-1	TRBJ1-5	NA	CASSLGTGGGDQPQHF	TGCGCCAGCAGCTTGGGTACCGGGGGGGGTGATCAGCCCCAGCATTTT
TRBD1	TRBV9	TRBJ2-1	NA	CASSVTARQGSNEQFF	TGTGCCAGCAGCGTAACGGCCAGACAGGGATCCAATGAGCAGTTCTTC
NA	TRBV9	TRBJ1-2	NA	CASSADDKIGRRGYTF	TGTGCCAGCAGCGCCGATGATAAGATCGGGCGCCGGGGCTACACCTTC
NA	TRBV5-1	TRBJ1-1	once	CASSLDGSGTEAFF	TGCGCCAGCAGCCTGGACGGATCGGGCACTGAAGCTTTCTTT
NA	TRBV27	TRBJ2-2	NA	CASSLTVPNTGELFF	TGTGCCAGCAGTCTGACAGTACCAAACACCGGGGAGCTGTTTTTT
TRBD2	TRBV7-2	TRBJ2-1	NA	CASSFLLAGPYNEQFF	TGTGCCAGCAGCTTCCTCTTAGCGGGCCCCTACAATGAGCAGTTCTTC
NA	TRBV7-2	TRBJ2-1	NA	CASSPQAGEQFF	TGTGCCAGCAGTCCACAGGCGGGTGAGCAGTTCTTC
NA	TRBV2	TRBJ1-1	NA	CASSTKLNTEAFF	TGTGCCAGCAGTACAAAACTTAACACTGAAGCTTTCTTT
TRBD2	TRBV15	TRBJ2-3	once	CATSRLLARSTDTQYF	TGTGCCACCAGCAGACTACTAGCGAGGAGCACAGATACGCAGTATTTT
TRBD2	TRBV5-5	TRBJ2-6	NA	CASSHASTSGGTLGANVLTF	TGTGCCAGCAGCCATGCGAGTACTAGCGGGGGGACGTTAGGGGCCAACGTCCTGACTTTC
TRBD2	TRBV7-3	TRBJ2-1	once	CASSLSRLAGVFPGEQFF	TGTGCCAGCAGCTTAAGTAGACTAGCGGGAGTTTTCCCGGGTGAGCAGTTCTTC
NA	TRBV6-2/TRBV6-3	TRBJ1-1	NA	CASSFTRNTEAFF	TGTGCCAGCAGTTTCACACGGAACACTGAAGCTTTCTTT
NA	TRBV28	TRBJ1-3	NA	CASSRTSSSGNTIYF	TGTGCCAGCAGCCGGACTTCGAGCTCTGGAAACACCATATATTTT
NA	TRBV11-2	TRBJ1-3	NA	CASSRRVNSGNTIYF	TGTGCCAGCAGTCGCAGGGTCAACTCTGGAAACACCATATATTTT
NA	TRBV10-2	TRBJ1-2	NA	CASSDPGGGNYGYTF	TGCGCCAGCAGTGACCCTGGGGGGGGGAACTATGGCTACACCTTC
NA	TRBV18	TRBJ2-2	NA	CASSPGTENTGELFF	TGTGCCAGCTCACCCGGGACGGAGAACACCGGGGAGCTGTTTTTT
NA	TRBV19	TRBJ1-1	NA	CASITSGTSGTEAFF	TGTGCCAGTATCACTAGCGGGACTAGCGGCACTGAAGCTTTCTTT
NA	TRBV11-3	TRBJ2-5	NA	CASSFEFLETQYF	TGTGCCAGCAGCTTCGAATTCTTAGAGACCCAGTACTTC
TRBD1	TRBV19	TRBJ1-1	NA	CASSSGGADTEAFF	TGTGCCAGTAGTTCAGGGGGCGCGGACACTGAAGCTTTCTTT
NA	TRBV28	TRBJ2-3	NA	CASSGGGASTDTQYF	TGTGCCAGCTCTGGAGGGGGAGCTAGCACAGATACGCAGTATTTT
NA	TRBV2	TRBJ1-5	NA	CASRRGGHSNQPQHF	TGTGCCAGCAGACGGGGGGGACATAGCAATCAGCCCCAGCATTTT